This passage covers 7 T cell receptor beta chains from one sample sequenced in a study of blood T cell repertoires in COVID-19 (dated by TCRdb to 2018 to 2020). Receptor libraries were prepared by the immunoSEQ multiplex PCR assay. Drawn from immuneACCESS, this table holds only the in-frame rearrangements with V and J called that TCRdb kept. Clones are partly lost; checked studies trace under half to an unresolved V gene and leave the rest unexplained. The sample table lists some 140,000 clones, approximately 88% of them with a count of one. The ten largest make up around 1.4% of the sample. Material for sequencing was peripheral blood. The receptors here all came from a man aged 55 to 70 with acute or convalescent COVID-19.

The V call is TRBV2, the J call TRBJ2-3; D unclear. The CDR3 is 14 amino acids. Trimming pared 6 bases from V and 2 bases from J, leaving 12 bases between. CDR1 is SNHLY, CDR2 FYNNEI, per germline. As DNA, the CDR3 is TGTGCCAGCAGCCTAGTGTCCTTCACAGATACGCAGTATTTT. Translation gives CASSLVSFTDTQYF.

CDR3 region: CASSLVAGGFYNEQFF. Written as DNA, the CDR3 is TGTGCCAGCAGCTTAGTTGCGGGGGGCTTCTACAATGAGCAGTTCTTC. The genes are TRBV7-8 and TRBJ2-1, with 8 bases fitting TRBD2. The germline V gene encodes CDR1 SGHVS and CDR2 FQNEAQ. The CDR3 totals 16 residues. V lost 1 base, J lost 3 bases, and 5 bases stayed unmatched.

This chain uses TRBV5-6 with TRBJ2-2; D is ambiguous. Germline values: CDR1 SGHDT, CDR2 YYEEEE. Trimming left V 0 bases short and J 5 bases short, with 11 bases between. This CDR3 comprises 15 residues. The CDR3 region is CASSLEQFATGELFF. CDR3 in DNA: TGTGCCAGCAGCTTGGAACAGTTCGCTACCGGGGAGCTGTTTTTT.

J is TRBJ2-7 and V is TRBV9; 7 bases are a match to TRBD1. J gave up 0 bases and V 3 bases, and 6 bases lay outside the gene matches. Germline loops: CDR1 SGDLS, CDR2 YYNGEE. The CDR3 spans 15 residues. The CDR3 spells CASSEGQLSSYEQYF. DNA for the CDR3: TGTGCCAGCAGCGAGGGACAGTTGAGCTCCTACGAGCAGTACTTC.

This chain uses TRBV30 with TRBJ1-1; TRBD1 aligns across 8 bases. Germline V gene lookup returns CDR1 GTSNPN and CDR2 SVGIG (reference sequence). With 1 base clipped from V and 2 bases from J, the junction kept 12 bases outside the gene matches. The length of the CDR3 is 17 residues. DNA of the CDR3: TGTGCCTGGAGTGGCGGGGACAGGAGTTTATTTAACACTGAAGCTTTCTTT. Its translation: CAWSGGDRSLFNTEAFF.

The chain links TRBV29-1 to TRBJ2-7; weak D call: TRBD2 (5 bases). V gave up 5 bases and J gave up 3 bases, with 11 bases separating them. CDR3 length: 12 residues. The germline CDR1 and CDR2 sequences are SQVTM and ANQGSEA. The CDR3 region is CSVSDGDYEQYF. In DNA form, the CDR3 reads TGCAGCGTTTCGGACGGGGACTACGAGCAGTACTTC.

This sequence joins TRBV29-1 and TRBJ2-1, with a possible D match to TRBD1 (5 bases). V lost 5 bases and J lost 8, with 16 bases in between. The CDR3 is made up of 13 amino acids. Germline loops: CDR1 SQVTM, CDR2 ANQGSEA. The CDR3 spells CSVSAGLLDEQFF. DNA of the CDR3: TGCAGCGTTAGCGCAGGGCTCTTGGATGAGCAGTTCTTC.